Listed here are 26 T cell receptor beta chains from one sample, sequenced in a study of prognosis after radiotherapy for stage I lung cancer. Amplicons of TCR beta CDR3 were generated from genomic DNA by two-round multiplex PCR. Round-one PCR had primers specific to each TRBV and TRBJ gene. MiXCR was run by TCRdb on the multiplex PCR reads, yielding one entry per CDR3 protein. The sample yields 12,000 or so distinct CDR3 sequences, about 59% seen once. The sequencing here drew on PBMCs, taken before or after stereotactic body radiation therapy (not recorded which). Every receptor here comes from a donor aged 50 or older with non-small cell lung cancer.

This clonotype is medium-sized by share. CDR3 sequence (DNA): TGTGCCAGCAGTGAAGCTTGGCAGGGAAACACTGAAGCTTTCTTT. It yields the protein CASSEAWQGNTEAFF. The chain links TRBV6-1 to TRBJ1-1; a weak D match, TRBD1 (5 bases). The germline V and J ends were trimmed by 0 bases and 2 bases, with 10 bases remaining between them. Looked up from germline, CDR1 is MNHNS and CDR2 is SASEGT. The CDR3 is made up of 15 amino acids.

The V gene is TRBV28, the J gene TRBJ1-5; no definite D call. Germline loops: CDR1 MDHEN, CDR2 SYDVKM. Between the trimmed V and J ends, which lost 3 bases and 0 bases, there was a span of 9 bases. The length of the CDR3 is 15 residues. CDR3 DNA sequence: TGTGCCAGCAGTTTCCACAGATATAGCAATCAGCCCCAGCATTTT. It is translated as CASSFHRYSNQPQHF.

This chain connects TRBV7-2 to TRBJ1-3; D is ambiguous. The ends were cut back, 2 bases at V and 1 base at J, with 6 bases in the middle. The germline gives CDR1 SGHTA, CDR2 FQGNSA. This CDR3 region has 14 residues. The CDR3 nucleotides are TGTGCCAGCAGCTTATCGGGTTCTGGAAACACCATATATTTT. This codes for CASSLSGSGNTIYF.

As DNA, the CDR3 is TGCGCCAGCATCCCCTCATGGACTAGCAATCAGCCCCAGCATTTT. It yields the protein CASIPSWTSNQPQHF. V gene TRBV5-1 combines with J gene TRBJ1-5; D uncertain. The CDR3 length is 15 residues. V lost 6 bases and J 0 bases, leaving 13 bases between the germline ends. CDR1 and CDR2 from the germline V gene are SGHRS and YFSETQ.

This clonotype has a single count. The CDR3 is CASSPGLAGGREQYF. The CDR3 nucleotides are TGTGCCAGCAGCCCAGGACTAGCGGGAGGTCGCGAGCAGTACTTC. V gene TRBV3-1 combines with J gene TRBJ2-7; 14 bases line up with TRBD2. The V gene's germline CDR1 is LGHDT and CDR2 YNNKEL (reference sequence). The V and J ends lost 4 bases and 6 bases, in that order; junction bases with no gene match: 5. The CDR3 spans 15 residues.

The V and J genes are TRBV6-1 and TRBJ2-2, with 8 bases lining up with TRBD1. Trimming cost V 5 bases and J 7 bases; bases outside gene matches: 6. The CDR3 consists of 14 residues. Germline V lookup: CDR1 MNHNS, CDR2 SASEGT. The CDR3 protein is CASSLRGRDGELFF. The CDR3, as DNA: TGTGCCAGCAGTCTCAGGGGGCGTGACGGGGAGCTGTTTTTT.

The sample holds many counts of this clonotype. V usage is TRBV5-1 and J usage is TRBJ2-1; D is undetermined. Trimming stripped 0 bases from V and 0 bases from J, with 10 bases between. Germline V lookup: CDR1 SGHRS, CDR2 YFSETQ. This CDR3 is 16 amino acids long. The CDR3 reads CASSLGTSSSYNEQFF. CDR3 nucleotides: TGCGCCAGCAGCTTGGGCACCTCGAGCTCCTACAATGAGCAGTTCTTC.

This clonotype came up many times. The genes are TRBV27 and TRBJ2-5, with D perhaps TRBD2 (6 bases). V was cut by 5 bases and J by 6 bases, with 13 bases left in between. The CDR3 has 13 amino acids. The germline V gene encodes CDR1 MNHEY and CDR2 SMNVEV (reference sequence). Written as DNA, the CDR3 is TGTGCCAGCAGTCCCTCGGGACTCCAGACCCAGTACTTC. This codes for CASSPSGLQTQYF.

By proportion, this clonotype is medium-sized. The rearrangement uses TRBV24-1 and TRBJ1-2; D gene uncertain. V lost 1 base, J lost 4 bases, and 6 bases lay in between. The CDR3 loop spans 13 amino acids. Germline CDR1 reads KGHDR; CDR2 reads SFDVKD. In nucleotides, the CDR3 is TGTGCCACCAGTGATTTTTTGGGCTATGGCTACACCTTC. As protein: CATSDFLGYGYTF.

On this clonotype itself: A much larger clone is a single base away; this may be a read error. Here the CDR3 DNA reads TGCAGCACGGTACACTCTAACACTGAAGCTTTCTTT. It encodes CSTVHSNTEAFF. The chain uses TRBV29-1 and TRBJ1-1; unclear D gene. In germline, CDR1 is SQVTM, CDR2 ANQGSEA. The CDR3 runs to 12 residues. V was trimmed by 8 bases and J by 2 bases, leaving 12 bases between them.

This chain joins TRBV6-1 and TRBJ1-6, with D possibly TRBD1 on 5 matching bases. Trimming cost V 8 bases and J 10 bases, with 15 bases left between them. The CDR3 totals 13 residues. Germline V gene lookup returns CDR1 MNHNS and CDR2 SASEGT. CDR3 residues: CASVGGSGSPLHF. The CDR3 bases are TGTGCCAGCGTTGGGGGGAGCGGATCACCCCTCCACTTT.

This clonotype qualifies as medium-sized. The chain recombines TRBV2 with TRBJ2-3, with unresolved D. This CDR3 has 14 amino acids. V was trimmed by 6 bases and J by 4 bases, leaving 14 bases between them. Looked up from germline, CDR1 is SNHLY and CDR2 is FYNNEI. The CDR3 loop reads CASRLGVMADTQYF. CDR3 coding DNA: TGTGCCAGCAGGTTGGGCGTAATGGCAGATACGCAGTATTTT.

This clonotype rates as medium-sized. This sequence joins TRBV7-2 and TRBJ2-1; a possible D gene is TRBD2 (6 bases). The V end lost 2 bases, the J end lost 5 bases, and 10 bases lay between the germline ends. Germline-derived CDR1 and CDR2 are SGHTA and FQGNSA. The CDR3 covers 14 residues. CDR3 amino acids: CASSLIIADNEQFF. CDR3 in DNA: TGTGCCAGCAGCTTAATAATAGCGGACAATGAGCAGTTCTTC.

J is TRBJ1-6 and V is TRBV4-2; TRBD1 might be the D (5 bases). The length of the CDR3 is 17 residues. Trimming took 0 bases from V and 9 from J, leaving 18 bases between them. The germline V gene encodes CDR1 LGHNA and CDR2 YNFKEQ. The CDR3 DNA is TGTGCCAGCAGCCAAGATTTCTACAGCCTAACAGGTTCACCCCTCCACTTT. Encoded protein: CASSQDFYSLTGSPLHF.

The rearrangement links TRBV7-2 to TRBJ2-1; D is unclear. The length of the CDR3 is 13 residues. The V end was cut by 7 bases, the J end by 1 base, with 8 bases between. CDR1 SGHTA and CDR2 FQGNSA come from the germline V gene. The CDR3 here is CASTLSSYNEQFF. The CDR3, as DNA: TGTGCCAGCACCCTATCGTCCTACAATGAGCAGTTCTTC.

This clonotype is termed medium-sized (0.01 to 0.1%). V is TRBV9 and J is TRBJ1-2; maybe TRBD1 (6 bases). From germline, CDR1 is SGDLS and CDR2 YYNGEE. This CDR3 contains 11 residues. With 2 bases removed from V and 10 bases from J, the gap between germline ends came to 9 bases. CDR3 protein: CASSVQGYYTF. The CDR3 coding sequence is TGTGCCAGCAGCGTCCAGGGGTACTACACCTTC.

The rearrangement joins TRBV20-1 to TRBJ2-7; D call uncertain. Germline V CDR1 and CDR2: DFQATT, SNEGSKA (reference sequence). The CDR3 runs 14 residues. V was clipped by 0 bases and J by 1 base, with 10 bases between them. Here the CDR3 reads CSARDRIGSYEQYF. CDR3 DNA sequence: TGCAGTGCTAGAGATCGAATTGGGTCCTACGAGCAGTACTTC.

Concerning this clonotype: A far more abundant clone sits one base away, making this likely a read error. As the CDR3 is not closed by the conserved phenylalanine or tryptophan, this likely results from a read error. The DNA is omitted, as the CDR3 cannot be located on it reliably, and the CDR3 follows TCRdb's listing. V gene TRBV5-5 combines with J gene TRBJ1-3; the table's D gene call, TRBD1, was not cross checked with the DNA. Germline V lookup: CDR1 SGHKS, CDR2 YYEKEE (reference sequence). The CDR3 has 13 amino acids, counting both end residues. The CDR3 reads CASSSPGELGPDL.

In its sample, this clonotype was seen many times. The chain couples TRBV9 to TRBJ1-2; a possible D gene is TRBD1 (5 bases). V shed 4 bases and J shed 7 bases, with 17 bases lying between them. The CDR3 is 14 residues long. Germline V CDR1 and CDR2: SGDLS, YYNGEE. The CDR3 is CASSPGGGAVGYTF. Here the CDR3 DNA reads TGTGCCAGCAGCCCCGGTGGGGGTGCGGTTGGCTACACCTTC.

This clonotype was seen repeatedly, ten times or more. This CDR3 is CASSAWNTEAFF. For the CDR3, the DNA is TGCGCCAGCAGCGCTTGGAACACTGAAGCTTTCTTT. The chain links TRBV5-1 to TRBJ1-1; no clear D gene. The CDR3 extends over 12 amino acids. Germline V gene sequence: CDR1 SGHRS, CDR2 YFSETQ. The V and J ends lost 4 bases and 1 base respectively, with 5 bases between them.

The CDR3 DNA follows: TGTGCCTGGAGCTGGGACGGAAGCTACGAGCAGTACTTC. Amino acid sequence: CAWSWDGSYEQYF. The rearrangement uses TRBV30 and TRBJ2-7, with D perhaps matching TRBD1 or TRBD2 (5 bases each). The germline V gene has CDR1 GTSNPN and CDR2 SVGIG (reference sequence). This CDR3 has 13 amino acids. V lost 3 bases and J lost 3, with 12 bases in between.

This clonotype was counted many times. This rearrangement joins TRBV29-1 to TRBJ2-7; D may be TRBD1 or TRBD2 (5 bases each). The germline V gene has CDR1 SQVTM and CDR2 ANQGSEA. There are 12 residues in the CDR3. The V end lost 5 bases, the J end lost 3 bases, and 11 bases lay between the germline ends. The CDR3 sequence is CSVRDANYEQYF. Written as DNA, the CDR3 is TGCAGCGTTCGGGACGCAAACTACGAGCAGTACTTC.

The chain is built from TRBV11-2 and TRBJ1-2; 7 nucleotides align to TRBD1. V gave up 4 bases and J gave up 4 bases; unmatched junction bases: 3. CDR1 is SGHAT, CDR2 FQNNGV, per germline. The CDR3 contains 13 residues. The CDR3: CASSSGQIYGYTF. In DNA, the CDR3 is TGTGCCAGCAGCTCGGGACAGATCTATGGCTACACCTTC.

At least ten counts were recorded for this clonotype. The chain couples TRBV19 to TRBJ1-5, with 12 bases lining up with TRBD1. The CDR3 contains 15 residues. Germline values: CDR1 LNHDA, CDR2 SQIVND (reference sequence). The V and J ends lost 3 bases and 6 bases, in that order; junction bases with no gene match: 3. CDR3 DNA sequence: TGTGCCAGTAGTATGGGGACAGGGGGCTCTCAGCCCCAGCATTTT. Its protein is CASSMGTGGSQPQHF.

As for this clonotype: No conserved phenylalanine or tryptophan is present at the end of the CDR3, so a read error is the likely explanation. This sequence joins TRBV15 and TRBJ2-6; tentatively, D is TRBD1 (6 bases). Germline V CDR1 and CDR2: LNHNV, YYDKDF (reference sequence). The CDR3 sequence is 15 residues long. The CDR3 is CATSVDRPGDNVLTL. The CDR3 DNA is TGTGCCACCAGCGTCGACAGGCCTGGGGACAACGTCCTGACTTTA.

On this clonotype: One junction end disagrees with the germline gene, perhaps due to a read error. The rearrangement links TRBV20-1 to TRBJ2-1; perhaps TRBD2 as D (6 bases). Germline V gene sequence: CDR1 DFQATT, CDR2 SNEGSKA (reference sequence). The CDR3 has 13 residues. The CDR3 sequence: CSAPTTSGDEKFF. The CDR3 nucleotides read TGCAGTGCTCCGACGACTAGTGGCGATGAGAAGTTCTTC.